This T cell receptor beta chain comes out of a study of cytomegalovirus exposure and HLA in healthy donors (dated 2017 in TCRdb). At the level of the whole study: An earlier analysis of about 560 of the donors reported 250 to 300 Gb of sequence data and 95 million to 120 million unique TCR beta sequences obtained from roughly 170 million T cells. Alongside the repertoire data, information on donor age, sex, ethnicity and CMV serostatus was compiled. Both class I and class II loci were covered by HLA typing, at four-digit resolution. Typing coverage differed by locus: A, B, C, DRB1 and DQB1 were typed in roughly 629-630 donors, DQA1 in about 560, DPA1 in some 610, and DPB1 in just under 490. The genetic ancestry cluster associated with self-reported Caucasian donors included 65% to 90% of the 300 to 450 genotyped donors. In addition to the first cohort of 650 to 800 subjects, a separate validation cohort of 130 or so different subjects was used. In the later analysis, no new phenotypic data were used to find candidate immune exposures; instead, reliance was placed on TCR beta sequences and their occurrence across donors. About 320 gigabases of sequencing data and tens of millions of unique TCR sequences were included in an early release covering about 700 HLA-typed donors. To study patterns of TCR occurrence, a later analysis re-analyzed previously published TCR beta repertoires from under 750 donors and added high-resolution HLA genotyping. Roughly 5 DR-DQ haplotypes were treated as single units for association and clustering because of strong linkage in the cohort. Every discovery cohort repertoire had been produced on one sequencing platform. The study profiled the T cell repertoires of 500 to 800 subjects by immunosequencing and related them to cytomegalovirus serostatus. In a later genetic analysis, genome-wide SNP genotypes for about 55% of the 666 donors were used, and that subset was treated as a discovery cohort. The study combined high-throughput TCR immunosequencing, statistical association of individual TCRs with disease status, and machine learning to predict cytomegalovirus infection status. On average, 235,054 unique TCR beta nucleotide sequences were sequenced per donor among fewer than 500 genotyped donors of the cohort, with roughly a sixth of those sequences being non-productive. The study was designed to test whether signatures of past pathogen exposure could be identified by cataloging public T cell receptors. In an earlier analysis of roughly 540 of the donors, high-throughput TCR beta sequencing was used to judge whether each TCR beta V gene segment behaved as functional or pseudogenic.

Overall results and qualifications from the work: Correlated functional status among segregating V segments might be attributable to linkage disequilibrium, but an unknown experimental factor could not be ruled out. When HLA alleles, especially DR and DQ, strongly co-occurred, attributing TCR associations to individual alleles was difficult. In a later analysis, some 17,000 TCR beta sequences were associated with specific HLA alleles at a false discovery rate of 0.05. Most CMV-associated TCR beta chains appeared to be HLA-restricted in a later analysis, and the HLA associations seemed to be driven largely by CMV exposure. A total of some 180 TCR beta chains were listed by the study as associated with cytomegalovirus. Three of the identified cytomegalovirus-associated TCR beta chains were confirmed in vitro to be specific for cytomegalovirus antigens. The sequencing pipeline was judged likely to have produced a cluster of highly shared sequence variants as a technical artifact. According to a later analysis, parvovirus B19, influenza, CMV and Epstein-Barr virus appeared linked to several top co-occurrence clusters. HLA typing was unavailable for some donors at each locus, so association tests used only the typed subset. According to a later analysis, TCR association rates differed among HLA loci, with DRB1 alleles showing the most associated TCRs and HLA-C alleles showing the fewest. Broadly in line with IMGT annotations, most TCR beta V segments showed up in productive rearrangements about 87% or about 30% of the time in an earlier analysis of 450 to 600 of the donors. Only TCR beta chains were sequenced in this cohort, and the absence of alpha or paired-chain data limited detectable features. A further reported finding was that TCR beta sequences accurately predicted the HLA-A and HLA-B alleles for most subjects in the first cohort. The authors suggested that the approach could potentially be extended to other disease states and immunological phenotypes. According to a later genetic analysis, donors in an Asian-associated ancestry cluster had fewer N-insertions in productive TCRs than the approximately 700-donor mean. The classifier was reported to diagnose cytomegalovirus status with high specificity and sensitivity in both the original and validation cohorts. Because counts were too low, some 16 rarely observed V segments, including chromosome 9 orphons, were excluded from the earlier analysis of some 590 of the donors. Some IMGT-functional V segments, including TRBV6-2 and TRBV6-3, could not be told apart with the 87-base-pair reads, so those segments were excluded. CMV serostatus was the only immune exposure information available for the cohort. Presence/absence analyses assumed roughly uniform sequencing depth across donors, an assumption that may not hold. Across donors, most TCR sequences were observed very rarely, whereas some public TCRs were present in many individuals. V-gene and J-gene trimming of TCR beta chains was associated with a missense DCLRE1C variant in a later genetic analysis, and the association was replicated in an independent cohort. Compared with equally common non-associated chains, HLA-associated TCR beta chains in a later analysis were more clonally expanded and had lower generation probabilities.

The cohort consisted of 670 or so healthy bone marrow donors. Cohort members were all nominally healthy when sampled, although unrecorded immune exposures were likely present. The donor was CMV seronegative and was included in the group of approximately 350 seronegative cohort members. A peripheral blood sample was provided by each donor, and peripheral blood mononuclear cells were used for TCR beta sequencing. The Qiagen DNeasy Blood Extraction Kit was used to extract genomic DNA from the blood cell samples. Library creation used the immunoSEQ multiplex PCR assay. The multiplex PCR relied on a mix of 60 forward primers for TCR Vbeta segments and 13 reverse primers for TCR Jbeta segments. The CDR3 region of rearranged TCR beta genes was amplified from genomic DNA with a multiplex PCR assay. The Illumina HiSeq System was used to sequence the amplified TCR beta libraries as 87-base-pair reads. The authors' analysis ran thus. A later analysis counted tens of millions of unique TCR beta chains across the 500 to 850 repertoires, and 10 million to 12 million of these chains were shared by at least two donors. To remove PCR and sequencing errors, raw reads were error-corrected and collapsed into unique sequences using a nearest-neighbor algorithm that merged closely related sequences. Alignment of CDR3 sequences to IMGT reference sequences was used to assign V, D and J gene segments. For a sequence to be retained, a match of at least six nucleotides to both a V gene segment and a J gene segment was required. A rearrangement counted as productive if the CDR3 had no stop codons and remained in frame with V and J, and every other rearrangement counted as non-productive. CDR3 was defined according to IMGT convention as the region running from the second conserved V-encoded cysteine to the conserved J-encoded phenylalanine. The earlier analysis of about 590 of the donors excluded sequences that lacked an unambiguous match to a single V gene segment. An earlier analysis of about 590 of the donors classified V segments as functional when productive rearrangements were above 56.7% and as segregating when the standard deviation between donors was above 5%. A statistical classification framework was developed to diagnose cytomegalovirus status using the catalog of TCR beta chain sequences. A later analysis assigned V and J genes by comparing TCR nucleotide sequences with IMGT/GENE-DB human TR gene sequences. A later analysis assigned CDR3 sequences and most-parsimonious VDJ recombination scenarios with the TCRdist pipeline. In a later analysis, each TCR beta chain was defined by its CDR3 amino acid sequence together with its V-gene family, and reads without a unique V-gene family were excluded. As a way to deal with suspected cross-contamination and a sequencing artifact, a later analysis dropped roughly 620 nucleotide sequences that were highly shared and had low generation probability. In a later analysis, a clonal expansion index was calculated for each public chain from normalized within-repertoire ranks of inferred template counts. Generation probabilities in a later analysis came from a VDJ recombination model fitted to out-of-frame rearrangements, and those results were checked against IGoR. In a later analysis, TCR-TCR, TCR-HLA and TCR-CMV co-occurrence was scored with hypergeometric tests, and a repertoire-size bias correction was applied to TCR pairs. In a later analysis, false discovery rates were estimated by permuting HLA or CMV assignments 20 times. In a later analysis, co-occurring TCRs were grouped using DBSCAN, and TCRdist sequence similarity was added for clustering within HLA-allele-positive subsets. For co-occurrence clustering, repertoires with fewer than 30,000 or more than 120,000 public chains were excluded, along with about five repertoires with anomalous nucleotide sharing. Not all clones reach the TCRdb copy of this immuneACCESS table, which keeps in-frame sequences only. Checked studies attribute under half of the gap to unresolved V genes and leave the rest unexplained. V and J calls and clone size come straight from that table; D and trimming were deduced from the DNA. For this sample the table gives roughly 180,000 clones, of which about three quarters were detected only once. 0.7% to 0.8% of the sample rests with the top ten.

The CDR3 measures 11 amino acids from cysteine to phenylalanine. Here the CDR3 DNA is all that survives: 33 bases in frame from base 1. Per the germline V gene, MDHEN is the CDR1 and SYDVKM is the CDR2. Turning to this clone: It lacks a known antigen. A read error may produce the germline difference seen at one junction end.

The chain is made from TRBV28 and TRBJ1-1; TRBD1 could be the D gene, as 6 bases match. The sequencing sample was made of PBMCs. The clonotype was recovered from a female donor in good health and CMV-seronegative. The nucleotide sequence is TGTGCCAGATCATCAGGGGTTTGGCATTCATTT. Its protein is CARSSGVWHSF. Here the CDR3 is joined to the reference TRBV28 and TRBJ1-1 genes, and the full variable domain is: DVKVTQSSRYLVKRTGEKVFLECVQDMDHENMFWYRQDPGLGLRLIYFSYDVKMKEKGDIPEGYSVSREKKERFSLILESASTNQTSMYLCARSSGVWHSFGQGTRLTVV.